Below, 18 T cell receptor beta chains from the same sample are listed, as sequenced in a study of T cell responses to AZD1222 COVID-19 vaccine. Here immunoSEQ multiplex PCR was the method, and the copy in TCRdb shows in-frame clones only, minus some. The sample has about 86,000 clones, approximately 86% seen once. Material: peripheral blood, obtained on day 0 of AZD1222 vaccination. Receptor source: an adult in good health.

The chain employs TRBV28 and TRBJ1-3; no firm D call. The CDR3 contains 14 residues. Germline V gene sequence: CDR1 MDHEN, CDR2 SYDVKM. Trimming stripped 3 bases from V and 7 bases from J, with 13 bases between. The CDR3 is CASSLLRSSNTIYF. The CDR3, as DNA: TGTGCCAGCAGTTTGTTGCGATCGTCGAACACCATATATTTT.

V usage is TRBV25-1 and J usage is TRBJ2-5; D gene unclear. Trimming took off 8 bases at V and 5 bases at J, with 12 bases between the two ends. Germline values: CDR1 MGHDK, CDR2 SYGVNS. This CDR3 region has 12 residues. The CDR3 DNA is TGTGCCAGCTCCGTAGGAAGGGAGACCCAGTACTTC. It is translated as CASSVGRETQYF. Together with reference TRBV25-1 and TRBJ2-5, the CDR3 gives the full variable domain: EADIYQTPRYLVIGTGKKITLECSQTMGHDKMYWYQQDPGMELHLIHYSYGVNSTEKGDLSSESTVSRIRTEHFPLTLESARPSHTSQYLCASSVGRETQYFGPGTRLLVL.

This chain uses TRBV5-1 with TRBJ1-1; TRBD1 agrees at 9 bases. The V gene's germline CDR1 is SGHRS and CDR2 YFSETQ. The trim removed 4 bases at V and 0 bases at J, leaving 10 bases unmatched. The CDR3 spans 17 residues. The CDR3 DNA is TGCGCCAGCAGCAGCCCGACAGGGGGACGAATGAACACTGAAGCTTTCTTT. Translating it yields CASSSPTGGRMNTEAFF.

The chain recombines TRBV19 with TRBJ1-5; 7 bases align to TRBD1. The CDR3 loop spans 17 amino acids. Germline V gives CDR1 LNHDA, CDR2 SQIVND (reference sequence). J lost 10 bases, V lost 8 bases, and 23 bases had no gene match. The CDR3 loop is CASCPGQAGASFIPQHF. The CDR3 bases are TGTGCCAGTTGCCCCGGACAGGCGGGGGCTTCCTTCATCCCCCAGCATTTT.

In nucleotides, the CDR3 is TGTGCCAGCAGTGCCCCGGGAAACACCATATATTTT. The encoded protein is CASSAPGNTIYF. The gene calls are TRBV12-3 or TRBV12-4 and TRBJ1-3, with D uncertain. The length of the CDR3 is 12 residues. Deletions cut 5 bases from V and 4 bases from J, with 6 bases between.

The chain links TRBV10-3 to TRBJ2-1; 10 nucleotides align to TRBD2. CDR3 length equals 14 residues. V gave up 8 bases and J gave up 5 bases; unmatched junction bases: 6. Germline CDR1 and CDR2: ENHRY and SYGVKD. Here the CDR3 DNA reads TGTGCCATCTCCGGGACTAGCGAAAACAATGAGCAGTTCTTC. Translation: CAISGTSENNEQFF.

This chain uses TRBV6-2 or TRBV6-3 with TRBJ1-5, with 12 nucleotides matching TRBD1. This CDR3 contains 15 residues. With V trimmed by 6 bases and J by 7 bases, 7 bases remained unmatched. Germline V gene sequence: CDR1 MNHEY, CDR2 SVGEGT. The CDR3 spells CASSRDRGPRQPQHF. Here the CDR3 DNA reads TGTGCCAGCAGCCGGGACAGGGGGCCTAGGCAGCCCCAGCATTTT.

V and J are TRBV18 and TRBJ2-1, with 7 bases aligning to TRBD2. The CDR3 is made up of 13 amino acids. CDR1 KGHSH and CDR2 LQKENI come from the germline V gene. V shed 0 bases, J shed 7 bases, and the junction held 0 bases outside the gene matches. The CDR3 DNA reads TGTGCCAGCTCACCACCGGGAGGGAATGAGCAGTTCTTC. Protein product: CASSPPGGNEQFF.

The chain has TRBV28 and TRBJ2-2; 11 bases fit TRBD2. The CDR3 extends over 16 amino acids. Germline CDR1 reads MDHEN; CDR2 reads SYDVKM. V lost 5 bases to trimming and J lost 4 bases; unmatched junction nucleotides: 6. CDR3 residues: CASSRASGRTTGELFF. CDR3 in DNA: TGTGCCAGCAGTCGCGCTAGCGGGAGGACCACCGGGGAGCTGTTTTTT.

This clone was seen only a few times. The genes are TRBV28 and TRBJ1-6; the match to TRBD1 covers 8 bases. J lost 7 bases, V lost 8 bases, and 13 bases had no gene match. Germline CDR1 reads MDHEN; CDR2 reads SYDVKM. This CDR3 comprises 16 residues. CDR3 nucleotides: TGTGCCAGCGCTCCCACCGGACAGGGCCTAAATTCACCCCTCCACTTT. It translates to CASAPTGQGLNSPLHF.

V gene TRBV9 combines with J gene TRBJ1-3, with D perhaps matching TRBD1 (5 bases). The germline gives CDR1 SGDLS, CDR2 YYNGEE. The CDR3 length is 15 residues. V gave up 4 bases and J gave up 3 bases, with 14 bases separating them. The CDR3 sequence is CASSIGRGLGNTIYF. CDR3 coding DNA: TGTGCCAGCAGCATTGGACGGGGCCTTGGAAACACCATATATTTT.

V is TRBV9 and J is TRBJ2-7; the D gene is possibly TRBD2 (5 bases). Germline V gives CDR1 SGDLS, CDR2 YYNGEE. Trimming took 2 bases from V and 0 from J, leaving 18 bases between them. The CDR3 consists of 17 residues. The CDR3 loop is CASSVVSAKTSSYEQYF. The DNA for the CDR3 is TGTGCCAGCAGCGTGGTTAGCGCAAAGACGTCCTCCTACGAGCAGTACTTC. The full variable domain, rest sourced from reference TRBV9 and TRBJ2-7, is DSGVTQTPKHLITATGQRVTLRCSPRSGDLSVYWYQQSLDQGLQFLIQYYNGEERAKGNILERFSAQQFPDLHSELNLSSLELGDSALYFCASSVVSAKTSSYEQYFGPGTRLTVT.

This clone showed up just a few times. This chain links TRBV28 with TRBJ1-2, with D unclear. The CDR3 covers 12 residues. The V gene's germline CDR1 is MDHEN and CDR2 SYDVKM. Trimming stripped 7 bases from V and 8 bases from J, with 14 bases between. CDR3 nucleotides: TGTGCCAGCACCCGTGTGGGCGGGGGCTACACCTTC. Amino acid sequence: CASTRVGGGYTF.

This chain uses TRBV28 with TRBJ1-5; TRBD1 matches at 7 bases. The junction had 6 bases not matched to a gene; V was cut back by 4 bases and J by 6 bases. CDR3 length: 14 residues. The germline V gene has CDR1 MDHEN and CDR2 SYDVKM. The CDR3 loop reads CASSSGQGGQPQHF. The CDR3 nucleotides are TGTGCCAGCAGTTCCGGGCAGGGGGGTCAGCCCCAGCATTTT.

This chain uses TRBV9 with TRBJ2-7; the match to TRBD2 covers 13 bases. Germline values: CDR1 SGDLS, CDR2 YYNGEE. The CDR3 is made up of 15 amino acids. V lost 4 bases, J lost 5 bases, and 6 bases stayed unmatched. CDR3 nucleotides: TGTGCCAGCAGCACTGGACTAGCGGGAGAACACGAGCAGTACTTC. Translating gives CASSTGLAGEHEQYF.

The rearrangement joins TRBV6-5 to TRBJ1-2, with D perhaps TRBD1 (6 bases). CDR3 size: 14 residues. Deletions cut 6 bases from V and 5 bases from J, with 16 bases between. Germline CDR1 and CDR2: MNHEY and SVGAGI. In DNA form, the CDR3 reads TGTGCCAGCAGAGAGGGGGGGCAGGCTTATGGCTACACCTTC. As protein: CASREGGQAYGYTF.

The J gene is TRBJ2-6, the V gene TRBV4-2, with TRBD1 matching 7 bases. The V segment lost 4 bases and the J segment 4 bases; nucleotides outside the gene matches: 10. The CDR3 totals 17 residues. Germline V gene sequence: CDR1 LGHNA, CDR2 YNFKEQ. Here the CDR3 DNA reads TGTGCCAGCAGCCCAGGACAGGCCCTAGGAGGGGCCAACGTCCTGACTTTC. This encodes CASSPGQALGGANVLTF.

This clone turned up a few times. The J gene is TRBJ2-7, the V gene TRBV19; TRBD2 matches at 13 bases. CDR3 size: 14 residues. V was clipped by 10 bases and J by 0 bases; unmatched bases: 3. Germline CDR1 LNHDA, CDR2 SQIVND (reference sequence). CDR3 region: CATGTSGASYEQYF. As DNA, the CDR3 is TGTGCCACCGGGACTAGCGGGGCCTCCTACGAGCAGTACTTC.